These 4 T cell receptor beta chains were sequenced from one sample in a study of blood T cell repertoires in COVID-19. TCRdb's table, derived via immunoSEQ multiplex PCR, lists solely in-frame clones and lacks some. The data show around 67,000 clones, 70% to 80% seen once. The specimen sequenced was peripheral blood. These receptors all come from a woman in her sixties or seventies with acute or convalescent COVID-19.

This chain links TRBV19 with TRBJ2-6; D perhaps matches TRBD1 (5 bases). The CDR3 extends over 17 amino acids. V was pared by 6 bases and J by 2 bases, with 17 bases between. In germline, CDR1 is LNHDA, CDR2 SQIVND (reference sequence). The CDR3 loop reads CASSRWQGRPGANVLTF. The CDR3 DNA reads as TGTGCCAGTAGCAGATGGCAGGGAAGACCTGGGGCCAACGTCCTGACTTTC.

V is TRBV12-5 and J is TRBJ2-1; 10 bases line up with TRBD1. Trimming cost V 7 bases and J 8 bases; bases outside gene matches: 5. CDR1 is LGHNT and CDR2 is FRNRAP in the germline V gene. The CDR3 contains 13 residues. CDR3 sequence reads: CASDWDRGYEQFF. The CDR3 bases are TGTGCTAGTGACTGGGACAGGGGCTATGAGCAGTTCTTC.

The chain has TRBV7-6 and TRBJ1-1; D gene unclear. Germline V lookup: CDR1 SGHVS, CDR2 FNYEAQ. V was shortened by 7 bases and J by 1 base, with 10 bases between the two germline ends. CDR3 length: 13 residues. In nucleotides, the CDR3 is TGTGCCAGCACCGAGGGATCGAACACTGAAGCTTTCTTT. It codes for CASTEGSNTEAFF.

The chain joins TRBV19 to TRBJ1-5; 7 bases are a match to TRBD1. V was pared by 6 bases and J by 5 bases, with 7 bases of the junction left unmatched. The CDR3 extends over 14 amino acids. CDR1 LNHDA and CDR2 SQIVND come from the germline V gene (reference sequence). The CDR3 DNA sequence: TGTGCCAGTAGCCCGACAGGGTCTCATCAGCCCCAGCATTTT. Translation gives CASSPTGSHQPQHF.